The rows below give T cell receptor beta chains drawn from one sample of a study of cytomegalovirus exposure and HLA in healthy donors. TCRdb's table, derived via immunoSEQ multiplex PCR, lists solely in-frame clones and lacks some. In the table there are some 190,000 clones, more than 85% of which are singletons. The sample was PBMCs. The receptor source for this set is a woman under 30 in good health and CMV-seronegative. Each CDR3 is given with its conserved first and last residue. The D gene is left open where the match is weak. Clone size, where shown, is once, few, many, or a class for clones that have expanded.

size: NA
D: TRBD1
J: TRBJ1-1
V: TRBV5-1
CDR3: CASSWTGDLHTEAFF
DNA: TGCGCCAGCAGCTGGACAGGAGATTTGCACACTGAAGCTTTCTTT

size: NA
D: NA
J: TRBJ2-6
V: TRBV5-1
CDR3: CASSYPQGHFSSGANVLTF
DNA: TGCGCCAGCAGCTATCCCCAGGGTCACTTCAGCTCTGGGGCCAACGTCCTGACTTTC

size: NA
D: NA
J: TRBJ2-7
V: TRBV7-6
CDR3: CASSVYEGARNEQYF
DNA: TGTGCCAGCAGCGTATATGAGGGAGCGCGGAACGAGCAGTACTTC

size: NA
D: NA
J: TRBJ2-7
V: TRBV18
CDR3: CASSPTSSSYEQYF
DNA: TGTGCCAGCTCACCAACTAGCAGCTCCTACGAGCAGTACTTC

size: NA
D: NA
J: TRBJ1-1
V: TRBV6-5
CDR3: CASSYSIGGTEAFF
DNA: TGTGCCAGCAGTTACTCGATAGGGGGTACTGAAGCTTTCTTT

size: NA
D: TRBD1
J: TRBJ2-6
V: TRBV10-1
CDR3: CASSAGTGYPGANVLTF
DNA: TGCGCCAGCTCCGCCGGGACAGGGTATCCTGGGGCCAACGTCCTGACTTTC

size: once
D: NA
J: TRBJ1-2
V: TRBV10-3
CDR3: CAISEPSGGSVVIYGYTF
DNA: TGTGCCATCAGTGAGCCCTCCGGGGGGTCCGTAGTGATTTATGGCTACACCTTC

size: NA
D: TRBD2
J: TRBJ2-1
V: TRBV4-3
CDR3: CASSQTPGTSEGNEQFF
DNA: TGCGCCAGCAGCCAAACCCCCGGGACTAGCGAGGGAAATGAGCAGTTCTTC

size: NA
D: NA
J: TRBJ1-1
V: TRBV19
CDR3: CASSIEGVNTEAFF
DNA: TGTGCCAGTAGTATAGAAGGGGTGAACACTGAAGCTTTCTTT

size: NA
D: NA
J: TRBJ1-2
V: TRBV6-1
CDR3: CASSETESNYGYTF
DNA: TGTGCCAGCAGTGAAACAGAATCTAACTATGGCTACACCTTC

size: once
D: NA
J: TRBJ1-5
V: TRBV21-1
CDR3: CASSYRVLRRGNQPQHF
DNA: TGTGCCAGCAGCTACAGGGTTCTGCGCCGGGGCAATCAGCCCCAGCATTTT